The TCR beta chain under discussion was sequenced for a study of cytomegalovirus exposure and HLA in healthy donors. This clone turned up a few times. V was clipped by 2 bases and J by 5 bases; unmatched bases: 3. Germline V gene lookup returns CDR1 SGHTA and CDR2 FQGNSA. This CDR3 is built from 14 residues. Primers: 60 Vbeta forward and 13 Jbeta reverse. This table comes from immunoSEQ multiplex PCR, and its TCRdb copy is limited to in-frame clones, with some not included. Here the sample spans under 100,000 clones, 63% being singletons. Sequencing was performed on PBMCs. The gene calls are TRBV7-2 and TRBJ2-7; 10 positions match TRBD2. This receptor was taken from a woman aged 40 to 50 in good health and CMV-seropositive. CDR3 sequence (DNA): TGTGCCAGCAGCTTATCTAGCGGGAGCCACGAGCAGTACTTC. It yields the protein CASSLSSGSHEQYF.